This paragraph reports one TCR beta chain. These data are taken from a study of control samples from healthy donors and cancer patients. Losses at the gene ends were 8 bases for V and 5 bases for J; bases not matched to a gene: 3. The CDR3 sequence is 13 residues long. Germline V gene sequence: CDR1 LNHDA, CDR2 SQIVND (reference sequence). The protocol was immunoSEQ multiplex PCR, while the TCRdb copy is restricted to in-frame clones and leaves out a portion. Altogether 150,000 to 200,000 clones are present, about 90% being singletons, with the ten largest covering approximately 12%. The origin of this receptor is a man aged 25-45 years in good health. The gene calls are TRBV19 and TRBJ1-5; 10 bases fit TRBD1. The specimen was blood. The CDR3 protein is CASGGTGDQPQHF. CDR3 DNA sequence: TGTGCCAGTGGGGGGACAGGGGATCAGCCCCAGCATTTT.